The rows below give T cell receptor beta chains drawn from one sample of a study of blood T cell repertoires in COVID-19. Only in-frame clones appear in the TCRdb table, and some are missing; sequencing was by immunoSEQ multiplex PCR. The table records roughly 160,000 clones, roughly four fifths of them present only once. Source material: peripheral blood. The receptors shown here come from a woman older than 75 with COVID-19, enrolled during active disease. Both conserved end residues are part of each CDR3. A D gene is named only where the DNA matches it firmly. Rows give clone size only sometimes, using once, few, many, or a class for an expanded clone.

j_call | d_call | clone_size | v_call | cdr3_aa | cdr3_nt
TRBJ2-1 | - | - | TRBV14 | CASSLGGEQFF | TGTGCCAGCAGCCTCGGAGGTGAGCAGTTCTTC
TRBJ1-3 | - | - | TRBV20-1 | CSASGWRGREGNTIYF | TGCAGTGCTAGTGGTTGGCGGGGGAGGGAAGGAAACACCATATATTTT
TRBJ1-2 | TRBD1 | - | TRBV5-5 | CASSLGTDYGYTF | TGTGCCAGCAGTCTTGGGACAGATTATGGCTACACCTTC
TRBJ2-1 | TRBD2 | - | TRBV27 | CASSIQPGTSVYNEQFF | TGTGCCAGCAGTATCCAACCCGGGACTAGCGTATACAATGAGCAGTTCTTC
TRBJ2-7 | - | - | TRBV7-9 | CASSPGAGVSYEQYF | TGTGCCAGCAGCCCTGGGGCAGGGGTGTCCTACGAGCAGTACTTC
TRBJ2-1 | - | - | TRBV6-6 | CASSAVAPEQFF | TGTGCCAGCAGTGCCGTAGCACCCGAGCAGTTCTTC
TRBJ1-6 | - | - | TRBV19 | CASIARSGTTPSPLHF | TGTGCCAGTATCGCCCGGTCGGGGACTACCCCGTCACCCCTCCACTTT
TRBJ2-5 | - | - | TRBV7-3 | CASSLDGTGRRTQYF | TGTGCCAGCAGCTTAGATGGAACTGGGAGGCGGACCCAGTACTTC
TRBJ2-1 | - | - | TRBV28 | CASTRYNEQFF | TGTGCCAGCACCCGCTACAATGAGCAGTTCTTC
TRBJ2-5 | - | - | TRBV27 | CASSHGAPETQYF | TGTGCCAGTTCTCACGGTGCTCCAGAGACCCAGTACTTC
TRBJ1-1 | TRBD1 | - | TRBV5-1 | CASSPDGQGNTEAFF | TGCGCCAGCAGCCCCGATGGACAGGGAAACACTGAAGCTTTCTTT
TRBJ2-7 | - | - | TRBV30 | CAWSSLYEQYF | TGTGCCTGGAGTTCCCTCTACGAGCAGTACTTC
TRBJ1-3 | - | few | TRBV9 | CASSVISGNTIYF | TGTGCCAGCAGCGTTATCTCTGGAAACACCATATATTTT
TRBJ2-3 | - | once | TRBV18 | CASSPLFTGNTDTQYF | TGTGCCAGCTCACCATTATTTACAGGGAACACAGATACGCAGTATTTT
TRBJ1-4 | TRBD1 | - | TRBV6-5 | CASGDRGGNEKLFF | TGTGCCAGCGGGGACAGGGGGGGTAATGAAAAACTGTTTTTT
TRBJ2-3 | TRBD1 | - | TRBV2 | CASSLDRGQDTQYF | TGTGCCAGCAGTCTGGACAGGGGGCAAGATACGCAGTATTTT
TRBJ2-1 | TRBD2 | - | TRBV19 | CASMKLAGGKGSYNEQFF | TGTGCCAGTATGAAACTAGCGGGGGGAAAAGGCTCCTACAATGAGCAGTTCTTC
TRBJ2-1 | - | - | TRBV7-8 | CASSLAEAAPYNEQFF | TGTGCCAGCAGCTTAGCTGAGGCGGCACCTTACAATGAGCAGTTCTTC
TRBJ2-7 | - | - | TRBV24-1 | CATSSGSREQYF | TGTGCCACCAGTTCGGGGTCCCGCGAGCAGTACTTC
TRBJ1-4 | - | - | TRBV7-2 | CASSLVRSEKLFF | TGTGCCAGCAGCTTAGTGAGGTCGGAAAAACTGTTTTTT
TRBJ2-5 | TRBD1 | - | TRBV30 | CAWSVHLTSLSGQGARETQYF | TGTGCCTGGAGTGTCCATCTGACTTCTTTGTCGGGACAGGGGGCTCGAGAGACCCAGTACTTC
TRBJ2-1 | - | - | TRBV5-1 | CASRGTGSSYNEQFF | TGCGCCAGCAGAGGGACCGGGAGCTCCTACAATGAGCAGTTCTTC